This T cell receptor beta chain was obtained from a study of blood T cells in healthy people across ages. Next came a second PCR, run for about 6 to 12 cycles, which used a sample-barcoded 5' primer along with a J-beta primer mix. TCRdb redid the calling of the 5' RACE reads with MiXCR, one entry per CDR3 protein. The table records approximately 800,000 distinct CDR3 sequences, approximately 59% of them present only once. This CDR3 has 14 residues. The germline V and J ends were trimmed by 4 bases and 6 bases, with 13 bases remaining between them. The J gene is TRBJ2-1, the V gene TRBV12-3 or TRBV12-4; D not certain. This clonotype was obtained from a man aged 25 to 40 in good health. The sequenced material came from blood. In nucleotides, the CDR3 is TGTGCCAGCAGTTCCCCCCCCGAGTTCAATGAGCAGTTCTTC. This codes for CASSSPPEFNEQFF.